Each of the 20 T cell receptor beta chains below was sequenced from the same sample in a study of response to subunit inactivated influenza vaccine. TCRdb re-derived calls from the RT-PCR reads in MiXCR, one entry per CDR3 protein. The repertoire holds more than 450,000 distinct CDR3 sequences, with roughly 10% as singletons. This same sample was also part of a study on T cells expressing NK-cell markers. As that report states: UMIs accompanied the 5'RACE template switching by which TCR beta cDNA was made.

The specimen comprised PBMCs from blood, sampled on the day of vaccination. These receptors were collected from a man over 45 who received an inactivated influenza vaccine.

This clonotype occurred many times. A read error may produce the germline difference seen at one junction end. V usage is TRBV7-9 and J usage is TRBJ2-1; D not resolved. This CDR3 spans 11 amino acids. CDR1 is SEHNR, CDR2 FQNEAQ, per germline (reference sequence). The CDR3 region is CASSLARTYIF. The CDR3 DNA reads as TGTGCCAGCAGCTTAGCCCGTACATACATCTTC.

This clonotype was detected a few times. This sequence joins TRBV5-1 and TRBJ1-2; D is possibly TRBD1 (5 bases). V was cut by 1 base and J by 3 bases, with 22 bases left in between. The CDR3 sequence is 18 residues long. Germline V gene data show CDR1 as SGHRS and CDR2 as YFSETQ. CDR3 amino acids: CASSLLGESLRRHYGYTF. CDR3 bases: TGCGCCAGCAGCTTGTTGGGGGAGTCGCTACGTCGTCACTATGGCTACACCTTC. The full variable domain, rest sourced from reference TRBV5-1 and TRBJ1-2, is KAGVTQTPRYLIKTRGQQVTLSCSPISGHRSVSWYQQTPGQGLQFLFEYFSETQRNKGNFPGRFSGRQFSNSRSEMNVSTLELGDSALYLCASSLLGESLRRHYGYTFGSGTRLTVV.

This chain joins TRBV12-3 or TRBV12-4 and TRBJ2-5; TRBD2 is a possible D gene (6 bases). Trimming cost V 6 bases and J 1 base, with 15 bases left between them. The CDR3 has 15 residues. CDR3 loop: CASSSLAWTQETQYF. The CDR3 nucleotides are TGTGCCAGCAGCTCTCTAGCGTGGACCCAAGAGACCCAGTACTTC.

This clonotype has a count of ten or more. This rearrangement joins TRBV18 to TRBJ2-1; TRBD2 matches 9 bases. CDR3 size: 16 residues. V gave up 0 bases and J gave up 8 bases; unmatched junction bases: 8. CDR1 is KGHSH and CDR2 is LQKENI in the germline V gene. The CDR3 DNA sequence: TGTGCCAGCTCACCACCCCTAGCGGGAATTGAGGATGAGCAGTTCTTC. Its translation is CASSPPLAGIEDEQFF.

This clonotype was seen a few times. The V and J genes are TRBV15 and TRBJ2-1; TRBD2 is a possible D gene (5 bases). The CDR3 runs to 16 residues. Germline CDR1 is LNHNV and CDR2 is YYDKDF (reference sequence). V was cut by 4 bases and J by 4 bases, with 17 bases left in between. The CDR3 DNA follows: TGTGCCACCAGCACCTCAAGGAGCGGTTTTTACAATGAGCAGTTCTTC. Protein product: CATSTSRSGFYNEQFF.

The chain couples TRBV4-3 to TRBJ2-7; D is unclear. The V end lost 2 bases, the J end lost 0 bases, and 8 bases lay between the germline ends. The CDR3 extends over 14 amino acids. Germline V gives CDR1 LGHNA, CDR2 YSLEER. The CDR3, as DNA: TGCGCCAGCAGCCAACAGTCAAGCTCCTACGAGCAGTACTTC. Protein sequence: CASSQQSSSYEQYF.

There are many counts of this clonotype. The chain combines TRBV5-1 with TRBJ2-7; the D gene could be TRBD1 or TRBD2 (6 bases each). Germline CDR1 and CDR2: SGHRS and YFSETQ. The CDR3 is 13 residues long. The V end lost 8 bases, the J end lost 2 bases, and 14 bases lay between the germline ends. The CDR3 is CASPWGAPYEQYF. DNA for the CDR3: TGCGCCAGTCCTTGGGGGGCTCCCTACGAGCAGTACTTC.

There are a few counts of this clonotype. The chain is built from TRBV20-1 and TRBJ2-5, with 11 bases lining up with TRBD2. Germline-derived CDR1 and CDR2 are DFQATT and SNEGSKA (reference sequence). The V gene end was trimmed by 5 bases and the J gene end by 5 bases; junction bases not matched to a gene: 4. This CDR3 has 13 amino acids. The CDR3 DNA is TGCAGTGCTGAACTAGCGGGAGAGGAGACCCAGTACTTC. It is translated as CSAELAGEETQYF.

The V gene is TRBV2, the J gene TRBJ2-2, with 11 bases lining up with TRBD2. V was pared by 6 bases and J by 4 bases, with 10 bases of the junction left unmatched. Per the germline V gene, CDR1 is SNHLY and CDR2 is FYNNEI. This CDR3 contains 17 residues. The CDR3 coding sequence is TGTGCCAGCAGGGGTACTAGCGGGAGAATGGGCACCGGGGAGCTGTTTTTT. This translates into CASRGTSGRMGTGELFF.

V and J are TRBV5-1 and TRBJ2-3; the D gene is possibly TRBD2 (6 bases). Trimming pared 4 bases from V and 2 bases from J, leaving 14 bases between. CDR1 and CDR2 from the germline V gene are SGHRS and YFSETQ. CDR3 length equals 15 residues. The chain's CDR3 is CASSGTGVLTDTQYF. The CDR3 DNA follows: TGCGCCAGCAGCGGGACGGGGGTACTCACAGATACGCAGTATTTT.

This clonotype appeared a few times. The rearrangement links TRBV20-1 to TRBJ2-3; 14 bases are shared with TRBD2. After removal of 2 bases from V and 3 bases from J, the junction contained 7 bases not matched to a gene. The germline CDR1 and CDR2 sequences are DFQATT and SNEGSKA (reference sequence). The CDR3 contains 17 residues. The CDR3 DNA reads TGCAGTGCTAGAAGGACTAGCGGGGGGCGAGGGACAGATACGCAGTATTTT. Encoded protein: CSARRTSGGRGTDTQYF.

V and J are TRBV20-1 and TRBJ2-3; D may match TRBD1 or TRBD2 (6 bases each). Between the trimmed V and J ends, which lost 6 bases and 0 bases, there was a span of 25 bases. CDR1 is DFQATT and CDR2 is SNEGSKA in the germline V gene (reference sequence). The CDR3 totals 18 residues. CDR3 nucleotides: TGCAGTGCCCCGGGTCTCGCGGGGACAACCACTAGCACAGATACGCAGTATTTT. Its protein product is CSAPGLAGTTTSTDTQYF.

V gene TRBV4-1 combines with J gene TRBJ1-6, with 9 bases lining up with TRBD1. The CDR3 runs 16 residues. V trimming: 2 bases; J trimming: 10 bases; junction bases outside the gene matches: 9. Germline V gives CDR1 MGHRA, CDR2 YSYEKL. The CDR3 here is CASSQWGGQGGSPLHF. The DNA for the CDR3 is TGCGCCAGCAGCCAATGGGGGGGACAGGGAGGCTCACCCCTCCACTTT.

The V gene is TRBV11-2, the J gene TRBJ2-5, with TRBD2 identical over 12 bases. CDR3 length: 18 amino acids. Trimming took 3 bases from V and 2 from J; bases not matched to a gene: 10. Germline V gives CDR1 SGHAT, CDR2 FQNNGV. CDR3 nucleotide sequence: TGTGCCAGCAGCTTTCGCTTACTAGCGGGGGGTAATCAAGAGACCCAGTACTTC. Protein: CASSFRLLAGGNQETQYF.

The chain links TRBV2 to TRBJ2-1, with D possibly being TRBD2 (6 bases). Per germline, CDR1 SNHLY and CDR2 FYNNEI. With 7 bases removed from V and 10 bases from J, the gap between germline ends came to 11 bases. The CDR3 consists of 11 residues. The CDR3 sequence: CASTREGEQFF. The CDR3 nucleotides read TGTGCCAGCACGCGGGAAGGGGAGCAGTTCTTC. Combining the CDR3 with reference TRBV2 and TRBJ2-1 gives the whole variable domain EPEVTQTPSHQVTQMGQEVILRCVPISNHLYFYWYRQILGQKVEFLVSFYNNEISEKSEIFDDQFSVERPDGSNFTLKIRSTKLEDSAMYFCASTREGEQFFGPGTRLTVL.

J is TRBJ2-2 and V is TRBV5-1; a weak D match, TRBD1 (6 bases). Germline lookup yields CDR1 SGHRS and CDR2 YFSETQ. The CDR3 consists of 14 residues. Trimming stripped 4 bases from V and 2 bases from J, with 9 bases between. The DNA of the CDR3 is TGCGCCAGCAGCGAGGACAGTAACACCGGGGAGCTGTTTTTT. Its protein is CASSEDSNTGELFF. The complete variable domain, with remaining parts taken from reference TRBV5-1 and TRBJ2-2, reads KAGVTQTPRYLIKTRGQQVTLSCSPISGHRSVSWYQQTPGQGLQFLFEYFSETQRNKGNFPGRFSGRQFSNSRSEMNVSTLELGDSALYLCASSEDSNTGELFFGEGSRLTVL.

CDR3 sequence reads: CATSDFQPKGQFDQPQHF. DNA for the CDR3: TGTGCCACCAGTGACTTTCAACCCAAAGGGCAATTTGATCAGCCCCAGCATTTT. The chain has TRBV24-1 and TRBJ1-5; D gene unclear. Per germline, CDR1 KGHDR and CDR2 SFDVKD. The V end was cut by 4 bases, the J end by 5 bases, with 23 bases between. The CDR3 sequence is 18 residues long.

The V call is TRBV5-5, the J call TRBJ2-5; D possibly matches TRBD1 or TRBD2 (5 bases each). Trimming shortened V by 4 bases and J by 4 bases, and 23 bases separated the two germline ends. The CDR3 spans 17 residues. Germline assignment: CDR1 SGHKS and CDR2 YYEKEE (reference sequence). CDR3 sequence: CASSLRQPTPGGETQYF. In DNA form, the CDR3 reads TGTGCCAGCAGCCTCAGACAGCCGACTCCAGGAGGAGAGACCCAGTACTTC. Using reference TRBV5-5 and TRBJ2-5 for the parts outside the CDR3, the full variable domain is DAGVTQSPTHLIKTRGQQVTLRCSPISGHKSVSWYQQVLGQGPQFIFQYYEKEERGRGNFPDRFSARQFPNYSSELNVNALLLGDSALYLCASSLRQPTPGGETQYFGPGTRLLVL.

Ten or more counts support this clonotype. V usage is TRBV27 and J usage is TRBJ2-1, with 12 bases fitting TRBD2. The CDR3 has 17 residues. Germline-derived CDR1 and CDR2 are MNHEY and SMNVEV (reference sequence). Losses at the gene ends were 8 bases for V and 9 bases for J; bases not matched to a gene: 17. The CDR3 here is CASLRLAGVGRGGEQFF. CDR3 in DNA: TGTGCCAGCCTAAGACTAGCGGGAGTTGGGCGGGGGGGTGAGCAGTTCTTC.

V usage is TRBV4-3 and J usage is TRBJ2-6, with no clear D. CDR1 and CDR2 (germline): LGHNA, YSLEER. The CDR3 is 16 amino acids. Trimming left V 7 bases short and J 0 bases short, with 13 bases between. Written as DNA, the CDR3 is TGCGCCAGCATCCCACAATTGGGCTCTGGGGCCAACGTCCTGACTTTC. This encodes CASIPQLGSGANVLTF.